This T cell receptor (beta chain) was captured by sequencing in a study of Graves' ophthalmopathy and Graves' hyperthyroidism. Background on the study: There was a collection of peripheral blood at initial diagnosis, before any treatment. Study outcomes and limitations: Detection in blood was also observed for most expanded thyroid clonotypes above 0.001 frequency. A 13-signature model separated ophthalmopathy from stable hyperthyroidism, reaching about 91% sensitivity and roughly 81% specificity cross-validated.

CDR1 and CDR2 from the germline V gene are MNHNS and SASEGT. The V end lost 2 bases, the J end lost 4 bases, and 11 bases lay between the germline ends. The CDR3 covers 14 residues. The evidence that diagnosis relied on was clinical symptoms, serum thyroxine, TRAb, thyroid ultrasound and orbital computed tomography. Amplified TCR beta CDR3 regions were obtained using RNA transcripts as template. RT-PCR with HTBI primers came first, then second-round multiplex PCR. A single record per CDR3 protein comes from TCRdb applying MiXCR to the multiplex PCR reads. The sample records 200,000 to 250,000 distinct CDR3 sequences, under 30% being singletons. The sample holds many counts of this clonotype. Its antigen remains unidentified.

The V call is TRBV6-1, the J call TRBJ1-2; TRBD1 might be the D (5 bases). Sequenced sample: peripheral blood. The receptor was isolated from a man aged 50 to 60 with Graves' ophthalmopathy. The CDR3 spells CASSEQVTVYGYTF. The CDR3 nucleotides are TGTGCCAGCAGTGAACAGGTGACAGTCTATGGCTACACCTTC.